This T cell receptor (beta chain) emerged from a study of blood T cell repertoires in COVID-19. In assigning cohorts, the study relied on participant-reported clinical history. Per the original methods: Nucleated cell number was recorded as an estimate derived from reference gene primer amplification. Measured with immunoSEQ multiplex PCR; TCRdb has only the in-frame clones, and not every one. The V and J calls and the clone size are those of that table, but D and trimming were determined from the DNA. Counted here are 150,000 or so clones, 80% to 85% occurring once; the ten biggest clones make up about 5.2%. CDR3 length: 18 residues. V was trimmed by 2 bases and J by 1 base, leaving 20 bases between them. The germline gives CDR1 LGHDT, CDR2 YNNKEL (reference sequence).

Sequencing input: PBMCs or T cells enriched from blood (not recorded which). The sequence was collected from an older man who had been exposed to COVID-19. The V call is TRBV3-1 (or the pseudogene TRBV3-2), the J call TRBJ2-5; perhaps TRBD2 as D (6 bases). CDR3 residues: CASSQRQGGAVFQETQYF. The CDR3 bases are TGTGCCAGCAGCCAAAGGCAGGGAGGAGCGGTATTCCAAGAGACCCAGTACTTC.